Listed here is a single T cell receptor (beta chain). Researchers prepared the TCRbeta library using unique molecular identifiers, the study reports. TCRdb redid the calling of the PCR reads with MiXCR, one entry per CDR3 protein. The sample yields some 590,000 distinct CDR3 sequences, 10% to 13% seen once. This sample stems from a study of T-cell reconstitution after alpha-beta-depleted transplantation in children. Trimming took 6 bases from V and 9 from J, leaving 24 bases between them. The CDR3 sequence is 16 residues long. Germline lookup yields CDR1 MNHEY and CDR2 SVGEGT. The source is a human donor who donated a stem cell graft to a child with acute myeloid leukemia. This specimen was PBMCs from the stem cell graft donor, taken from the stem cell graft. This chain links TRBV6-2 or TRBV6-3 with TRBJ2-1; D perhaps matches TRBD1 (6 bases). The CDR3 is CASSQTPKGTPSEQFF. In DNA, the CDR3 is TGTGCCAGCAGCCAAACCCCAAAAGGGACACCCAGTGAGCAGTTCTTC.